The present T cell receptor beta chain was sequenced within a study of blood T cell repertoires in COVID-19. On the study more broadly: Sites in the United States, Italy and Spain provided acute and convalescent COVID-19 samples. T cells, B-cell-depleted T cells, or PBMCs provided the cDNA or gDNA that served as material.

Here immunoSEQ multiplex PCR was the method, and the copy in TCRdb shows in-frame clones only, minus some. The table lists approximately 230,000 clones, about nine tenths of them singletons, with about 2% in the top ten. This clone has just one count. J was trimmed by 7 bases and V by 5 bases; bases with no gene match: 9. Germline CDR1 is MNHEY and CDR2 is SVGEGT. This CDR3 has 16 amino acids. The TCR comes from a man between 25 and 39 years old who had recovered from COVID-19. What was sequenced was peripheral blood. This chain joins TRBV6-2 or TRBV6-3 and TRBJ2-1, with 12 bases that match TRBD2. The CDR3 region is CASSQLAGGLWNEQFF. The CDR3 region has the DNA TGTGCCAGCAGTCAACTAGCGGGGGGCCTTTGGAATGAGCAGTTCTTC.